This T cell receptor beta chain originates from a study of T cell clones after liver transplantation. Overall study findings and caveats: Migration into the graft, not deletion, may explain lost graft donor-reactive T cells.

TCRdb's copy holds only in-frame clones and misses some; the assay was immunoSEQ multiplex PCR. The sample contains about 33,000 clones, around 94% of which appear only once. Concerning this clone: Its specificity is not known.

CDR1 SEHNR and CDR2 FQNEAQ come from the germline V gene (reference sequence). V lost 5 bases and J 4 bases, leaving 11 bases between the germline ends. CDR3 size: 13 residues. The TCR originated in a human patient who received a liver transplant. Some of the T cells might come from the graft donor. The chain is built from TRBV7-9 and TRBJ1-1, with a tentative D call TRBD1 (6 bases). The source material was CD8+ T cells from blood, sampled 12 months after liver transplant. The CDR3 loop is CASSQGSSTEAFF. For the CDR3, the DNA is TGTGCCAGCAGCCAGGGGAGTAGCACTGAAGCTTTCTTT. Together with reference TRBV7-9 and TRBJ1-1, the CDR3 gives the full variable domain: DTGVSQNPRHKITKRGQNVTFRCDPISEHNRLYWYRQTLGQGPEFLTYFQNEAQLEKSRLLSDRFSAERPKGSFSTLEIQRTEQGDSAMYLCASSQGSSTEAFFGQGTRLTVV.